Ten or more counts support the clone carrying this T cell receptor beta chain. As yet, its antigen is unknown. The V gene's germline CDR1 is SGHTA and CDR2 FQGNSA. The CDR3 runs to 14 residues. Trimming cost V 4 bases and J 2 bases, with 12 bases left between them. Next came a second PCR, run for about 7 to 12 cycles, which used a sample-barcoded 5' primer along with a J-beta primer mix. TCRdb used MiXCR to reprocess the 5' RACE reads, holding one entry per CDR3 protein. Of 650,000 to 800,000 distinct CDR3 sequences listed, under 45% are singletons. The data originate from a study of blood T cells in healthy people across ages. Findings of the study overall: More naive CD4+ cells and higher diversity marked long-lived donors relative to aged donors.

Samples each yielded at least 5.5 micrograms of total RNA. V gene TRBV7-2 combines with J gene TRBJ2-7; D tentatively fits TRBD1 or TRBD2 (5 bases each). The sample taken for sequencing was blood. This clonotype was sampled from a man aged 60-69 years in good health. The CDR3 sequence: CASSSQRGPYEQYF. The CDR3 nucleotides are TGTGCCAGCAGCTCCCAAAGGGGACCCTACGAGCAGTACTTC.